The 22 T cell receptor beta chains presented below share a single source sample, sequenced in a study of T cell responses to AZD1222 COVID-19 vaccine. TCRdb's table, derived via immunoSEQ multiplex PCR, lists solely in-frame clones and lacks some. The sample comprises around 150,000 clones, roughly 92% of which are singletons, and about 2.5% rests with the top ten. Sequences were derived from peripheral blood, sampled on day 0 of AZD1222 vaccination. The origin of the receptors is an adult in good health.

The chain recombines TRBV7-9 with TRBJ1-1; D gene ambiguous. The CDR3 consists of 14 residues. Germline-derived CDR1 and CDR2 are SEHNR and FQNEAQ (reference sequence). Trimming shortened V by 5 bases and J by 6 bases, and 16 bases separated the two germline ends. The CDR3 nucleotides read TGTGCCAGCAGCCCCCGACTCAAGCCCCCTGAAGCTTTCTTT. Residues: CASSPRLKPPEAFF.

This rearrangement joins TRBV4-2 to TRBJ1-5; TRBD1 matches 8 bases. The CDR3 extends over 13 amino acids. V lost 2 bases to trimming and J lost 6 bases; unmatched junction nucleotides: 0. Germline V lookup: CDR1 LGHNA, CDR2 YNFKEQ. The CDR3 DNA is TGTGCCAGCAGCCAAACAGGGGGTCAGCCCCAGCATTTT. Translation gives CASSQTGGQPQHF.

The chain recombines TRBV2 with TRBJ2-7, with D hard to call. CDR1 is SNHLY and CDR2 is FYNNEI in the germline V gene. The CDR3 consists of 15 residues. Between the trimmed V and J ends, which lost 6 bases and 6 bases, there was a span of 21 bases. CDR3 sequence: CASSVQYFGVSEQYF. The CDR3 DNA is TGTGCCAGCAGCGTCCAGTACTTTGGGGTCTCCGAGCAGTACTTC.

This clone was recorded a few times. The genes are TRBV29-1 and TRBJ2-7; D may be TRBD1 (6 bases). V was cut by 7 bases and J by 0 bases, with 16 bases left in between. Germline CDR1 reads SQVTM; CDR2 reads ANQGSEA. CDR3 length: 14 amino acids. Here the CDR3 DNA reads TGCAGCGCTAAGGACAGAAAAAACTCCTACGAGCAGTACTTC. It is translated as CSAKDRKNSYEQYF.

The chain links TRBV29-1 to TRBJ2-7, with a possible D match to TRBD2 (5 bases). The V gene lost 6 bases and the J gene lost 1 base, with 10 bases spanning the gap. The germline V gene encodes CDR1 SQVTM and CDR2 ANQGSEA. The length of the CDR3 is 12 residues. The CDR3: CSVARESYEQYF. The CDR3 DNA follows: TGCAGCGTGGCGAGGGAGTCCTACGAGCAGTACTTC.

This chain uses TRBV5-5 with TRBJ1-1; D unclear. The CDR3 runs 15 residues. Looked up from germline, CDR1 is SGHKS and CDR2 is YYEKEE (reference sequence). Trimming took off 0 bases at V and 4 bases at J, with 13 bases between the two ends. DNA of the CDR3: TGTGCCAGCAGCTTGGGACCCGGGAGCGGCACTGAAGCTTTCTTT. Translated: CASSLGPGSGTEAFF. Full variable domain (missing parts from reference TRBV5-5 and TRBJ1-1): DAGVTQSPTHLIKTRGQQVTLRCSPISGHKSVSWYQQVLGQGPQFIFQYYEKEERGRGNFPDRFSARQFPNYSSELNVNALLLGDSALYLCASSLGPGSGTEAFFGQGTRLTVV.

A single count supports this clone. The chain carries TRBV9 and TRBJ1-1; D gene unclear. From germline, CDR1 is SGDLS and CDR2 YYNGEE. The CDR3 loop spans 14 amino acids. The V end lost 2 bases, the J end lost 0 bases, and 8 bases lay between the germline ends. The CDR3 loop is CASSVDGMNTEAFF. The CDR3 DNA follows: TGTGCCAGCAGCGTTGACGGCATGAACACTGAAGCTTTCTTT.

The rearrangement joins TRBV7-3 to TRBJ2-1; tentatively, D is TRBD1 (5 bases). This CDR3 has 13 residues. The germline V and J ends were trimmed by 1 base and 9 bases, with 10 bases remaining between them. Germline V CDR1 and CDR2: SGHTA, FQGTGA. CDR3 protein: CASSLSVGVEQFF. CDR3 sequence (DNA): TGTGCCAGCAGCTTAAGTGTAGGGGTTGAGCAGTTCTTC.

The chain carries TRBV10-3 and TRBJ2-1; 13 bases align to TRBD2. CDR3 length: 18 residues. Germline-derived CDR1 and CDR2 are ENHRY and SYGVKD. V was pared by 0 bases and J by 7 bases, with 9 bases of the junction left unmatched. The CDR3 protein is CAISESRTSGSGRNEQFF. The CDR3 DNA reads as TGTGCCATCAGTGAGTCCCGGACTAGCGGGAGTGGTAGGAATGAGCAGTTCTTC.

The rearrangement uses TRBV19 and TRBJ1-5, with D unresolved. V was trimmed by 6 bases and J by 4 bases, leaving 13 bases between them. Germline lookup yields CDR1 LNHDA and CDR2 SQIVND (reference sequence). This CDR3 is built from 14 residues. Here the CDR3 DNA reads TGTGCCAGTAGGCCGCCAGGAACAAATCAGCCCCAGCATTTT. Translating it yields CASRPPGTNQPQHF.

This clone was found a few times. The chain uses TRBV28 and TRBJ1-1, with D unclear. There are 11 residues in the CDR3. V lost 5 bases to trimming and J lost 11 bases, with 12 bases between them. Per the germline V gene, CDR1 is MDHEN and CDR2 is SYDVKM. CDR3 in DNA: TGTGCCAGCAGTATACAGTGGGAGGCTTTCTTT. Translating it yields CASSIQWEAFF.

The J gene is TRBJ1-2, the V gene TRBV7-2, with 9 bases fitting TRBD1. Germline CDR1 SGHTA, CDR2 FQGNSA. V lost 0 bases and J lost 8; bases outside the gene matches: 10. The CDR3 has 16 residues. The CDR3 sequence: CASSLAGVQGAGGYTF. CDR3 sequence (DNA): TGTGCCAGCAGCTTAGCGGGTGTACAGGGGGCAGGCGGCTACACCTTC.

Of note for this clone: This CDR3 is also generated by other DNA sequences in the sample. The chain couples TRBV19 to TRBJ1-2, with D perhaps TRBD1 (6 bases). The CDR3 has 13 residues. V was trimmed by 8 bases and J by 2 bases, leaving 12 bases between them. Germline CDR1 is LNHDA and CDR2 is SQIVND (reference sequence). The CDR3 sequence is CASLGGPNYGYTF. CDR3 DNA sequence: TGTGCCAGTCTGGGGGGGCCCAACTATGGCTACACCTTC.

The chain combines TRBV24-1 with TRBJ1-3, with D perhaps TRBD1 (6 bases). This CDR3 is built from 17 residues. In germline, CDR1 is KGHDR, CDR2 SFDVKD. Trimming stripped 0 bases from V and 4 bases from J, with 15 bases between. DNA for the CDR3: TGTGCCACCAGTGATTTGAAAACAGGGCCATCCGGAAACACCATATATTTT. It codes for CATSDLKTGPSGNTIYF.

The chain recombines TRBV19 with TRBJ2-1; D possibly uses TRBD1 or TRBD2 (5 bases each). The CDR3 spans 15 residues. Germline lookup yields CDR1 LNHDA and CDR2 SQIVND (reference sequence). With 6 bases removed from V and 7 bases from J, the gap between germline ends came to 19 bases. The CDR3: CASSVDSPGWNEQFF. In nucleotides, the CDR3 is TGTGCCAGTAGCGTAGACAGTCCGGGGTGGAATGAGCAGTTCTTC.

The rearrangement joins TRBV28 to TRBJ1-4, with D possibly matching TRBD1 (5 bases). Germline V gives CDR1 MDHEN, CDR2 SYDVKM. The CDR3 extends over 15 amino acids. The ends were cut back, 6 bases at V and 0 bases at J, with 11 bases in the middle. The CDR3 region is CASSLSTATNEKLFF. CDR3 DNA sequence: TGTGCCAGCAGCCTCTCGACAGCAACTAATGAAAAACTGTTTTTT.

The V gene is TRBV30, the J gene TRBJ1-6, with 7 bases lining up with TRBD1. V lost 6 bases, J lost 13 bases, and 12 bases stayed unmatched. Germline assignment: CDR1 GTSNPN and CDR2 SVGIG (reference sequence). The CDR3 covers 13 residues. The CDR3 loop is CACIRTGLRPLHF. The CDR3 DNA follows: TGTGCCTGCATCCGGACAGGCCTTCGTCCCCTCCACTTT.

This rearrangement joins TRBV6-2 or TRBV6-3 to TRBJ2-3, with D tentatively TRBD1 (6 bases). The CDR3 contains 13 residues. V lost 5 bases, J lost 4 bases, and 10 bases lay in between. Germline V lookup: CDR1 MNHEY, CDR2 SVGEGT. CDR3 nucleotide sequence: TGTGCCAGCAGTGGGGGCCTGGCAGATACGCAGTATTTT. Its translation: CASSGGLADTQYF.

V usage is TRBV10-3 and J usage is TRBJ2-1; a possible D gene is TRBD1 (5 bases). Germline loops: CDR1 ENHRY, CDR2 SYGVKD. The CDR3 has 13 residues. Trimming took 10 bases from V and 5 from J, leaving 15 bases between them. CDR3 region: CATAKGPDNEQFF. DNA of the CDR3: TGTGCCACCGCTAAGGGGCCGGACAATGAGCAGTTCTTC.

V gene TRBV3-1 (or the pseudogene TRBV3-2) combines with J gene TRBJ2-7; 7 bases are a match to TRBD2. This CDR3 is built from 15 residues. Germline trimming cut 0 bases from V and 1 base from J; bases unmatched to any gene: 3. Germline lookup yields CDR1 LGHDT and CDR2 YNNKEL (reference sequence). CDR3 nucleotide sequence: TGTGCCAGCAGCCAAGAGTGGGGGGGGTCCTACGAGCAGTACTTC. Encoded protein: CASSQEWGGSYEQYF.

This chain uses TRBV19 with TRBJ2-7, with 8 bases aligning to TRBD2. The J segment lost 1 base and the V segment lost 0 bases, leaving 5 bases of the junction unmatched. The germline V gene has CDR1 LNHDA and CDR2 SQIVND (reference sequence). This CDR3 has 16 amino acids. The CDR3 region is CASSIDAGGVSYEQYF. Written as DNA, the CDR3 is TGTGCCAGTAGTATAGACGCGGGAGGTGTATCCTACGAGCAGTACTTC.

The chain combines TRBV29-1 with TRBJ1-1; D might be TRBD1 (6 bases). Looked up from germline, CDR1 is SQVTM and CDR2 is ANQGSEA. V lost 1 base and J 3 bases, leaving 21 bases between the germline ends. The CDR3 is 17 residues long. The CDR3, as DNA: TGCAGCGTTGAAGGTCAGGGGTTCCTGGACACACACACTGAAGCTTTCTTT. Translated: CSVEGQGFLDTHTEAFF.